This T cell receptor beta chain appears in the sequencing data of a study of blood T cell repertoires in COVID-19 (dated by TCRdb to about 2020). Context from the whole study: The collaborator samples originated in the United States, Italy and Spain and spanned the acute and convalescent phases of COVID-19. The samples were drawn from two sources: the first 160 participants of the ongoing ImmuneRACE study, and 1,200 or so subjects contributed by 6 global collaborators. HLA class I and class II types, where available, came from metadata supplied by the sample provider rather than from assay-based typing. The dataset comprised deeply sampled blood TCRbeta repertoires from subjects exposed to, actively infected with, or recovered from COVID-19. The repertoires were made available in a free public database intended to serve as a resource for research on the immune response to SARS-CoV-2. A de-identified subject ID, COVID-19 status, age in years and sex were almost always included in the sample metadata. The prospective study material was composed of cDNA or gDNA derived from T cells, B-cell-depleted T cells, or PBMCs.

Overall study outcomes, separate from this receptor: How much clinical and demographic metadata was included differed by source and by participant, and the metadata was provided uncurated.

At one collaborating source in Seattle, patients were enrolled during active infection and were followed longitudinally through the course of disease. Whole blood was collected in K2EDTA tubes by collaborating institutions according to the institutions' own protocols. For TCRbeta analysis, collaborators shipped samples in one of three forms: frozen whole blood, isolated PBMCs, or DNA extracted from either of those sample types. The cysteine opens and the phenylalanine closes a CDR3 of 17 amino acids. The read is trimmed to its CDR3 DNA, 51 bases read in frame from base 1. CDR1 is given as LGHDT and CDR2 as YNNKEL, both from the germline V gene (reference sequence). V sheds 0 bases and J sheds 1 base, leaving 15 bases between their ends. As to this clone: It has no known antigen specificity. Per-base qualities were not stored, and no clone one base away is much larger.

TCRbeta CDR3 regions were amplified from genomic DNA by means of the immunoSEQ Assay, a bias-controlled multiplex PCR. The study's processing was this. The number of nucleated cells in each sample was estimated by amplification of reference gene primers within the assay. To quantify the absolute abundance of each unique TCRbeta CDR3 rearrangement, sequence reads were collapsed and filtered. For each sample, productive Simpson clonality was calculated as the square root of Simpson's diversity index over productive rearrangements. In TCRdb, the immuneACCESS table is reduced to in-frame sequences with V and J assigned. These tables do not hold every clone; where another copy was compared, an unresolved V gene accounts for under half, and the others remain unexplained. V, J and clone size derive from that table, while D and trimming were established from the DNA sequence. This sample is represented by over 450,000 clones; roughly 89% of them were singletons. Together, the top ten hold 0.9% of the sample.

The sequence is built from TRBV3-1 (or the pseudogene TRBV3-2) and TRBJ1-1; the D gene is possibly TRBD1, with 5 bases matching. Sequencing input: peripheral blood. The sequence derives from a man aged 18 to 29 with COVID-19, enrolled during active disease. The nucleotide sequence reads TGTGCCAGCAGCCAAGACAGGGCTGATCCGGAGAACACTGAAGCTTTCTTT. Its protein is CASSQDRADPENTEAFF.